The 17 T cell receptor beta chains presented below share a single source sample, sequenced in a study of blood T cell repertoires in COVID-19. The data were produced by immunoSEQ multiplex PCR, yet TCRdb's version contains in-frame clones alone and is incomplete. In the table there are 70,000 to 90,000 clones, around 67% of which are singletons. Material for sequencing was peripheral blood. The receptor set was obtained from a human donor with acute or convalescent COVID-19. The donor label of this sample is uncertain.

The CDR3, as DNA: TGTGCCAGCAGCTTACAGGGCGGGAGAGGAATCGATGAGCAGTTCTTC. Its protein product is CASSLQGGRGIDEQFF. The chain has TRBV11-3 and TRBJ2-1; 7 bases are a match to TRBD2. The CDR3 sequence is 16 residues long. CDR1 is SGHNT, CDR2 YENEEA, per germline. J was trimmed by 8 bases and V by 2 bases; bases with no gene match: 12.

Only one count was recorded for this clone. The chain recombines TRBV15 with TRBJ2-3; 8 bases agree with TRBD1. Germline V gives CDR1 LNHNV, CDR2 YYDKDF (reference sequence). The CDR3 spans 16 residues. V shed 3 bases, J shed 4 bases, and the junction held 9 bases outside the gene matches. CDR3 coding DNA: TGTGCCACCAGCAGGGGGGCAGGGGGCTTCGCAGATACGCAGTATTTT. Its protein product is CATSRGAGGFADTQYF.

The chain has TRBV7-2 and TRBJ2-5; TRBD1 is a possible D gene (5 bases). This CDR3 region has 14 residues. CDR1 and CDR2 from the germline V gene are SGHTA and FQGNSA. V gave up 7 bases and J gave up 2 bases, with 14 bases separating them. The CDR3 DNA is TGTGCCAGCAACTCGGCAGGGAAACAAGAGACCCAGTACTTC. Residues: CASNSAGKQETQYF.

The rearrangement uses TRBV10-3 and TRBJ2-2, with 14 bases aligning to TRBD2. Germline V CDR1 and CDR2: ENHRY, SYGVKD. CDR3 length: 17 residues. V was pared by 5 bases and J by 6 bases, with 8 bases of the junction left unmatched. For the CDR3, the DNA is TGTGCCATCAGTTGGTCCGGGACTAGCGGGAGTGCCGGGGAGCTGTTTTTT. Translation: CAISWSGTSGSAGELFF.

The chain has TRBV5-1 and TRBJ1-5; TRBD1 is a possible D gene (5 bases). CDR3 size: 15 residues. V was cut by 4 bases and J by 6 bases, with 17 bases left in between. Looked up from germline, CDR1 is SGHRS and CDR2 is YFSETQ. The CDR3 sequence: CASSPTGVSSQPQHF. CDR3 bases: TGCGCCAGCAGCCCGACGGGGGTCTCAAGTCAGCCCCAGCATTTT.

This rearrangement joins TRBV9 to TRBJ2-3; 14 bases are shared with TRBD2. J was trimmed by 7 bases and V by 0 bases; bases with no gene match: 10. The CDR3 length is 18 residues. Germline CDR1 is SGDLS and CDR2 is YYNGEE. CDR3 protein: CASSVASSGLAGGNTQYF. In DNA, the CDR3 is TGTGCCAGCAGCGTAGCATCGTCAGGACTAGCGGGAGGTAATACGCAGTATTTT.

For the CDR3, the DNA is TGTGCCAGCAGTGGTTCGGTGGCGGGAGGGCCGAACAATGAGCAGTTCTTC. Amino acids: CASSGSVAGGPNNEQFF. The chain couples TRBV9 to TRBJ2-1; 9 bases map to TRBD2. CDR1 SGDLS and CDR2 YYNGEE come from the germline V gene. There are 17 residues in the CDR3. Unmatched junction bases numbered 14, after V lost 5 bases and J lost 5 bases.

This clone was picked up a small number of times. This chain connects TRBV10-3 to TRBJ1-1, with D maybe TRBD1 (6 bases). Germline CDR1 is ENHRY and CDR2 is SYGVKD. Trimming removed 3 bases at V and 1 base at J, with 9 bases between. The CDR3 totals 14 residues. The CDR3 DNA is TGTGCCATCAGTGATGACAGGCAGAACACTGAAGCTTTCTTT. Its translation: CAISDDRQNTEAFF.

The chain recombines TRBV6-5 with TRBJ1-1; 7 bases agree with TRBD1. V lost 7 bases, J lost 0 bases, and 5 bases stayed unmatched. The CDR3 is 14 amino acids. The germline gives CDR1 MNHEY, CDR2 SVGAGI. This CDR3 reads CASTTGQVNTEAFF. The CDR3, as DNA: TGTGCCAGCACGACAGGGCAAGTGAACACTGAAGCTTTCTTT.

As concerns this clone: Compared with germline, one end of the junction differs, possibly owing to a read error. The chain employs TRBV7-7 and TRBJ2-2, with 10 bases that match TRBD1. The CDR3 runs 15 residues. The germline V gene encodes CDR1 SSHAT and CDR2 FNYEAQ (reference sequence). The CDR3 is CASSGRTGGTGELFF. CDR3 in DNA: TGTGCTAGCAGCGGTAGGACAGGGGGGACCGGGGAGCTGTTTTTT.

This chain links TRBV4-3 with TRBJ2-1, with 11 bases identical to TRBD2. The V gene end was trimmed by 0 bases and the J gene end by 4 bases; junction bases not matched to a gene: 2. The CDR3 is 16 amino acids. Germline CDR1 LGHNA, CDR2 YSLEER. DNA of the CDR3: TGCGCCAGCAGCCAAGATCGGACTAGCGGGTACAATGAGCAGTTCTTC. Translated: CASSQDRTSGYNEQFF.

The CDR3 here is CASSLGPTGAENIQYF. The CDR3 DNA reads as TGCGCCAGCAGCTTGGGCCCGACAGGGGCAGAAAACATTCAGTACTTC. The V and J genes are TRBV5-1 and TRBJ2-4; TRBD1 matches 8 bases. J was trimmed by 5 bases and V by 0 bases; bases with no gene match: 7. This CDR3 has 16 residues. Germline assignment: CDR1 SGHRS and CDR2 YFSETQ.

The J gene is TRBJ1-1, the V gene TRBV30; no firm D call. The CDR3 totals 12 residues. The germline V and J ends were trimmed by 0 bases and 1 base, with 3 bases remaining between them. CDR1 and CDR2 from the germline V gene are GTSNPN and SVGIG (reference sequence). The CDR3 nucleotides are TGTGCCTGGAGTGTAGCGAACACTGAAGCTTTCTTT. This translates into CAWSVANTEAFF.

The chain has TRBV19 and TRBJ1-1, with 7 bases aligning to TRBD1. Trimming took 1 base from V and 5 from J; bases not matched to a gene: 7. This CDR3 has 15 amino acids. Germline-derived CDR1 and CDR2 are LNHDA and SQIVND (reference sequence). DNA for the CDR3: TGTGCCAGTAGTATAGGAGGGGGACAGTCTACTGAAGCTTTCTTT. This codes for CASSIGGGQSTEAFF.

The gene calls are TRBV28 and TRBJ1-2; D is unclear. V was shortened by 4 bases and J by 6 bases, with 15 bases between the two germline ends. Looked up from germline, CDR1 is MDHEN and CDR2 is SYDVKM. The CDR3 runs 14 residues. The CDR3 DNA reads TGTGCCAGCAGTTACTTCCTGGAGATTGATGGCTACACCTTC. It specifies CASSYFLEIDGYTF.

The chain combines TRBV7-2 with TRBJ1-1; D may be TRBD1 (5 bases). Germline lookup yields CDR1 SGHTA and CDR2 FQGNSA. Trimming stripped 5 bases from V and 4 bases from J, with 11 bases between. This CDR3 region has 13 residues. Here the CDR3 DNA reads TGTGCCAGCAGCGTCGGGGGGGGCACTGAAGCTTTCTTT. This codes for CASSVGGGTEAFF.

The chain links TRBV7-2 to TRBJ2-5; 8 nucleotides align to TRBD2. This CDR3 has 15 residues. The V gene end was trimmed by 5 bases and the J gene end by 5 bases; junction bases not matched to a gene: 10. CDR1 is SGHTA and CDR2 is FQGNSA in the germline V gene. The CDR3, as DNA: TGTGCCAGCAGCGCGCAGCGGGGGCTGGGGGAGACCCAGTACTTC. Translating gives CASSAQRGLGETQYF.